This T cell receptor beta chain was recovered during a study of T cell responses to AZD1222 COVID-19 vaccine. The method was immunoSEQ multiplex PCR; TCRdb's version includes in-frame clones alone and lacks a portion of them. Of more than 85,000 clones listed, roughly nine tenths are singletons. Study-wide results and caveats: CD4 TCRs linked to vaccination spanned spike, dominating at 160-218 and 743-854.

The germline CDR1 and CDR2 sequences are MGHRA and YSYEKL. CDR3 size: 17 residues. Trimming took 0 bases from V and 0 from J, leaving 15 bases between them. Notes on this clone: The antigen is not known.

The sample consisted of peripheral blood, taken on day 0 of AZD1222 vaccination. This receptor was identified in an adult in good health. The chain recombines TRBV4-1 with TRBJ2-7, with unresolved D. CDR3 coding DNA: TGCGCCAGCAGCCAAGAATGGTGGACGCTTAGCTCCTACGAGCAGTACTTC. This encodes CASSQEWWTLSSYEQYF.